The clone carrying this T cell receptor (beta chain) was detected a few times. Given a far larger clone just one base away, this is likely a sequencing read error. Different DNA sequences within this sample yield the same CDR3. 60 Vbeta and 13 Jbeta primers were used in PCR. The assay was immunoSEQ multiplex PCR, and TCRdb's table has in-frame clones only and misses some. The sample has roughly 54,000 clones; around four fifths are singletons. This sample is part of a study of cytomegalovirus exposure and HLA in healthy donors. The CDR3 is made up of 15 amino acids. Per germline, CDR1 ENHRY and CDR2 SYGVKD.

This rearrangement joins TRBV10-3 to TRBJ1-6, with 9 bases identical to TRBD1. Sequences were obtained from PBMCs. The TCR comes from a man aged 45-60 years in good health and CMV-seronegative. This chain's CDR3 is CAIPQRTGDNSPLHF. In DNA, the CDR3 is TGTGCCATCCCGCAACGGACAGGGGATAATTCGCCCCTCCACTTT.